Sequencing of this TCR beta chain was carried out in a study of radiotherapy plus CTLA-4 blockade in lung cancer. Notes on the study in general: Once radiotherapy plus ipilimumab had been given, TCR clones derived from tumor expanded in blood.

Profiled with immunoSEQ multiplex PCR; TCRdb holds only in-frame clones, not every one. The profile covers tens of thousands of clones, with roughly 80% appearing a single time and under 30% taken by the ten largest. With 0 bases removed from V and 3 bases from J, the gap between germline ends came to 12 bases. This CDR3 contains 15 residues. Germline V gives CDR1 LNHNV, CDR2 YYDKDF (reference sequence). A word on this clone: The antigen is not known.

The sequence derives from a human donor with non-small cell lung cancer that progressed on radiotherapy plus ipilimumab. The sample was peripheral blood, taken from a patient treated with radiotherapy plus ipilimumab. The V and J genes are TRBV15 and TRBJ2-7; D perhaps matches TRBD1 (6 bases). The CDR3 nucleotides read TGTGCCACCAGCAGAGATTTGGGACAAAGCTACGAGCAGTACGTC. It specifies CATSRDLGQSYEQYV.